This T cell receptor (beta chain) originates from a study of OX40 agonist ivuxolimab in advanced cancers. This CDR3 is 14 amino acids long. Looked up from germline, CDR1 is WNHNN and CDR2 is SYGVQD (reference sequence). J was trimmed by 1 base and V by 6 bases; bases with no gene match: 4. Data came from immunoSEQ multiplex PCR; TCRdb stores just in-frame clones and leaves some out. Of more than 50,000 clones detected, 80% to 90% appear once; the ten largest clones hold around 0.9%. This rearrangement joins TRBV10-1 to TRBJ1-1, with 8 bases lining up with TRBD1. The material was CD4+ or CD8+ T cells sorted from blood, obtained in a trial of the OX40 agonist ivuxolimab. The receptor was isolated from an adult with an advanced solid tumor such as melanoma, head and neck, liver or kidney cancer. CDR3 sequence: CASSPGQGNTEAFF. In nucleotides, the CDR3 is TGCGCCAGCAGCCCCGGACAGGGGAACACTGAAGCTTTCTTT.